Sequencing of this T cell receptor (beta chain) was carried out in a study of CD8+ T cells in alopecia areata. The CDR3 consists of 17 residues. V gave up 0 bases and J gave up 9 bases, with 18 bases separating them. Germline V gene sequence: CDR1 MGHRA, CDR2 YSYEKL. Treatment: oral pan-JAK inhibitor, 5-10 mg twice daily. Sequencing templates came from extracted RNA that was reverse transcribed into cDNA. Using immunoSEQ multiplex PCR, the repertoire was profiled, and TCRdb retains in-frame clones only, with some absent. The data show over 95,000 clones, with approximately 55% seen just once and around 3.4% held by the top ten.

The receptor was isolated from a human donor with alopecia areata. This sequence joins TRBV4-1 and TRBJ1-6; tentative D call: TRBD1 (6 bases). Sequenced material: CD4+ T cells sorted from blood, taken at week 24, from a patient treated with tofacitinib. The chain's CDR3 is CASSQEQGSWVRSPLHF. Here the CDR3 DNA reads TGCGCCAGCAGCCAAGAACAGGGTAGTTGGGTGCGTTCACCCCTCCACTTT.